This T cell receptor (beta chain) was profiled in a study of response to subunit inactivated influenza vaccine. V gave up 0 bases and J gave up 7 bases; unmatched junction bases: 5. The CDR3 is 14 amino acids. TCRdb reanalysed the RT-PCR reads using MiXCR and keeps one entry per CDR3 protein. The profile shows fewer than 700,000 distinct CDR3 sequences, 10% to 15% of them singletons. Study outcomes and limitations: Few new T cells, the authors suggested, are recruited by each seasonal influenza vaccination.

Concerning this clonotype: What it binds is not known.

The clonotype comes from a man aged 50 to 59 who received an inactivated influenza vaccine. The chain uses TRBV12-3 or TRBV12-4 and TRBJ1-2; the match to TRBD1 covers 7 bases. The material was PBMCs from blood, obtained about 40 days after vaccination. This CDR3 reads CASSLAQGGSGYTF. For the CDR3, the DNA is TGTGCCAGCAGTTTAGCTCAGGGGGGCAGTGGCTACACCTTC.